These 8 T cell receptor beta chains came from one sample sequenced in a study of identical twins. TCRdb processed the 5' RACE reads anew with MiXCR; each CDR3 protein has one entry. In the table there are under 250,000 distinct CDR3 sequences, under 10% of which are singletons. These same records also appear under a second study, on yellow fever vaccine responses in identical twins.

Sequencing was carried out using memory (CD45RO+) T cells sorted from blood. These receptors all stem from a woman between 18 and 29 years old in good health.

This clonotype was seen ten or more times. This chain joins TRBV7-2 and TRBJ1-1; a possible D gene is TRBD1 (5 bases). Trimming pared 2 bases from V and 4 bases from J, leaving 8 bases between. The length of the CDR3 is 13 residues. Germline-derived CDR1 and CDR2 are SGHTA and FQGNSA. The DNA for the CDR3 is TGTGCCAGCAGCTTAATCAGGGCCACTGAAGCTTTCTTT. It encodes CASSLIRATEAFF.

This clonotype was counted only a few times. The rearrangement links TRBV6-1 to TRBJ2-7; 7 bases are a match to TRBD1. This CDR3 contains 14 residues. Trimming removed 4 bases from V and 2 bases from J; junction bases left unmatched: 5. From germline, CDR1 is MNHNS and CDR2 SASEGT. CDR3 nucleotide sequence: TGTGCCAGCAGTGCGCGACAGGGTCCCTACGAGCAGTACTTC. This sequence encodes CASSARQGPYEQYF.

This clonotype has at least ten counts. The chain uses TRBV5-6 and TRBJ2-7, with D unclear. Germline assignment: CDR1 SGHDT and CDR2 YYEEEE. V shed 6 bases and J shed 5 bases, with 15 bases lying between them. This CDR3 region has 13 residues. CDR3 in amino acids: CASTSGLLDEQYF. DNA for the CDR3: TGTGCCAGCACCTCCGGGCTCTTGGACGAGCAGTACTTC.

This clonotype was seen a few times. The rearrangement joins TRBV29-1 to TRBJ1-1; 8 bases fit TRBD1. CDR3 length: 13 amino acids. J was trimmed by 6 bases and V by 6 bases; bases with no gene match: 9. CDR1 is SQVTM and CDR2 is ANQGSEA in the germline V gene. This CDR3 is CSVVDRVSAEAFF. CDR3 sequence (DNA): TGCAGCGTGGTGGACAGGGTGTCCGCTGAAGCTTTCTTT.

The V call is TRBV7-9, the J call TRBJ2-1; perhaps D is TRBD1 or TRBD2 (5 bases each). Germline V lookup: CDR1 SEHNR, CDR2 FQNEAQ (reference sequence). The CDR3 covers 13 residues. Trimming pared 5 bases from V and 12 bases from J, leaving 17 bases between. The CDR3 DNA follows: TGTGCCAGCAGCCCAACCGGGGACCGGGGGCAGTTCTTC. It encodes CASSPTGDRGQFF. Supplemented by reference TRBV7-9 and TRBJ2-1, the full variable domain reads DTGVSQNPRHKITKRGQNVTFRCDPISEHNRLYWYRQTLGQGPEFLTYFQNEAQLEKSRLLSDRFSAERPKGSFSTLEIQRTEQGDSAMYLCASSPTGDRGQFFGPGTRLTVL.

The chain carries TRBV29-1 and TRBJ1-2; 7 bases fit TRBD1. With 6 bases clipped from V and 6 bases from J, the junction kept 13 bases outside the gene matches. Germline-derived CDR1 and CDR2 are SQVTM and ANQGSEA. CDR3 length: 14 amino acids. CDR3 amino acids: CSVDLGGDRNGYTF. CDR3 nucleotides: TGCAGCGTCGACCTAGGGGGGGACAGAAATGGCTACACCTTC.

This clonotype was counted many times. The CDR3 sequence: CASSLEGGTNTGELFF. The CDR3 DNA reads as TGCGCCAGCAGCTTGGAAGGGGGCACGAACACCGGGGAGCTGTTTTTT. The J gene is TRBJ2-2, the V gene TRBV5-1, with 7 bases aligning to TRBD1. The CDR3 spans 16 residues. V was clipped by 0 bases and J by 0 bases; unmatched bases: 2. Germline V gene lookup returns CDR1 SGHRS and CDR2 YFSETQ.

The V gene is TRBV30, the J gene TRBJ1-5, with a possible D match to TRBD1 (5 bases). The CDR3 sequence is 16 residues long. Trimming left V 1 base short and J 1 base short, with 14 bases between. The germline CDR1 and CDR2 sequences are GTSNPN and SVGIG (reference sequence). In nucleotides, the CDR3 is TGTGCCTGGAGTGACAGGCGAGGGCTGAGCAATCAGCCCCAGCATTTT. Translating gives CAWSDRRGLSNQPQHF.